One and the same sample provided the 18 T cell receptor beta chains below, sequenced in a study of CD8 T cells in Susac syndrome. It was with random hexamers that 0.5 to 1 ug RNA was reverse transcribed. TCRdb reprocessed the immunoSEQ multiplex PCR reads with MiXCR, giving one entry per CDR3 protein. The table shows some 210,000 distinct CDR3 sequences, with about 94% occurring only once. Material: CD4+ T cells from PBMCs. Source of these receptors: a human donor with Susac syndrome.

The chain has TRBV12-3 or TRBV12-4 and TRBJ1-1; D gene uncertain. The ends were cut back, 3 bases at V and 1 base at J, with 6 bases in the middle. This CDR3 comprises 13 residues. CDR3 coding DNA: TGTGCCAGCAGTTTCATGGGGAACACTGAAGCTTTCTTT. It specifies CASSFMGNTEAFF.

The V call is TRBV4-1, the J call TRBJ2-5, with TRBD2 matching over 11 bases. This CDR3 region has 18 residues. The V gene's germline CDR1 is MGHRA and CDR2 YSYEKL. With V trimmed by 0 bases and J by 5 bases, 11 bases remained unmatched. CDR3 coding DNA: TGCGCCAGCAGCCAAGAAAGGATAGCGGGGGGGCCGGCCGAGACCCAGTACTTC. It codes for CASSQERIAGGPAETQYF.

The V and J genes are TRBV29-1 and TRBJ2-7, with 9 bases lining up with TRBD1. This CDR3 has 13 residues. Trimming took 6 bases from V and 0 from J; bases not matched to a gene: 3. The germline CDR1 and CDR2 sequences are SQVTM and ANQGSEA. The CDR3 DNA follows: TGCAGCGTGCGGGACAGGGACTCCTACGAGCAGTACTTC. This encodes CSVRDRDSYEQYF.

The chain has TRBV5-1 and TRBJ1-1, with no clear D. The CDR3 length is 16 residues. V was cut by 4 bases and J by 0 bases, with 16 bases left in between. From germline, CDR1 is SGHRS and CDR2 YFSETQ. CDR3 amino acids: CASSPLGPEVNTEAFF. As DNA, the CDR3 is TGCGCCAGCAGCCCCCTCGGGCCAGAAGTGAACACTGAAGCTTTCTTT.

This clonotype was counted once. The CDR3 sequence is CASSPRPGASSANTEAFF. CDR3 coding DNA: TGTGCCAGCAGTCCCCGTCCAGGGGCTTCGTCCGCGAACACTGAAGCTTTCTTT. This chain links TRBV12-3 or TRBV12-4 with TRBJ1-1; D is perhaps TRBD1 (6 bases). V was clipped by 5 bases and J by 1 base, with 23 bases between them. The CDR3 is made up of 18 amino acids.

The CDR3 DNA sequence: TGTGCCAGCAGCTTATTCCGAGGGGGTCAGCCCCAGCATTTT. Amino acid sequence: CASSLFRGGQPQHF. The V gene is TRBV7-2, the J gene TRBJ1-5; D possibly corresponds to TRBD1 (6 bases). Germline assignment: CDR1 SGHTA and CDR2 FQGNSA. The germline V and J ends were trimmed by 2 bases and 6 bases, with 11 bases remaining between them. The CDR3 runs 14 residues.

V usage is TRBV5-6 and J usage is TRBJ1-2; 7 nucleotides agree with TRBD1. Germline lookup yields CDR1 SGHDT and CDR2 YYEEEE. J gave up 4 bases and V 3 bases, and 12 bases lay outside the gene matches. The CDR3 consists of 16 residues. CDR3 sequence: CASSSTGGQLSYGYTF. The CDR3 region has the DNA TGTGCCAGCAGCTCCACGGGGGGACAGCTCAGCTATGGCTACACCTTC.

V and J are TRBV18 and TRBJ2-7; 8 bases line up with TRBD1. Looked up from germline, CDR1 is KGHSH and CDR2 is LQKENI. With V trimmed by 4 bases and J by 7 bases, 15 bases remained unmatched. This CDR3 has 16 residues. CDR3 nucleotides: TGTGCCAGCTCACTTTTACAGGGGGACGGGATTAAGGAGCAGTACTTC. Translation gives CASSLLQGDGIKEQYF. Together with reference TRBV18 and TRBJ2-7, the CDR3 gives the full variable domain: NAGVMQNPRHLVRRRGQEARLRCSPMKGHSHVYWYRQLPEEGLKFMVYLQKENIIDESGMPKERFSAEFPKEGPSILRIQQVVRGDSAAYFCASSLLQGDGIKEQYFGPGTRLTVT.

The chain links TRBV9 to TRBJ1-5; D unclear. The ends were cut back, 4 bases at V and 1 base at J, with 6 bases in the middle. The germline V gene encodes CDR1 SGDLS and CDR2 YYNGEE. This CDR3 has 13 residues. The CDR3 sequence is CASSRQSNQPQHF. The CDR3 bases are TGTGCCAGCAGCCGTCAGAGCAATCAGCCCCAGCATTTT.

The V and J genes are TRBV5-1 and TRBJ1-1; 12 nucleotides agree with TRBD1. CDR3 size: 15 residues. J gave up 6 bases and V 4 bases, and 7 bases lay outside the gene matches. Germline V lookup: CDR1 SGHRS, CDR2 YFSETQ. The CDR3 sequence is CASSGTGQGAAEAFF. In DNA form, the CDR3 reads TGCGCCAGCAGCGGAACGGGACAGGGGGCGGCTGAAGCTTTCTTT.

The chain links TRBV4-3 to TRBJ2-2; no definite D call. Germline loops: CDR1 LGHNA, CDR2 YSLEER. Trimming took 4 bases from V and 0 from J, leaving 6 bases between them. The CDR3 runs 14 residues. CDR3 DNA sequence: TGCGCCAGCAGCCTCAAAGCGAACACCGGGGAGCTGTTTTTT. This translates into CASSLKANTGELFF.

This rearrangement joins TRBV28 to TRBJ2-3, with D possibly being TRBD1 or TRBD2 (7 bases each). Looked up from germline, CDR1 is MDHEN and CDR2 is SYDVKM. The CDR3 runs to 17 residues. V lost 5 bases and J lost 4, with 22 bases in between. The CDR3 sequence: CASSPIAQGGGPDTQYF. DNA for the CDR3: TGTGCCAGCAGTCCTATCGCGCAGGGGGGAGGGCCAGATACGCAGTATTTT.

V usage is TRBV6-6 and J usage is TRBJ1-5; tentative D call: TRBD1 (5 bases). Germline CDR1 MNHNY, CDR2 SVGAGI (reference sequence). The V end lost 8 bases, the J end lost 1 base, and 15 bases lay between the germline ends. This CDR3 is built from 15 residues. The CDR3 is CASSRSGVSNQPQHF. In DNA form, the CDR3 reads TGTGCCAGCTCTCGCTCGGGGGTGAGCAATCAGCCCCAGCATTTT.

The V and J genes are TRBV6-5 and TRBJ1-6, with D perhaps TRBD1 (5 bases). The CDR3 is 14 residues long. V was pared by 6 bases and J by 4 bases, with 10 bases between. Germline V gene data show CDR1 as MNHEY and CDR2 as SVGAGI. In nucleotides, the CDR3 is TGTGCCAGCAGGCCTAGACAGTATAATTCACCCCTCCACTTT. Amino acid sequence: CASRPRQYNSPLHF.

This rearrangement joins TRBV20-1 to TRBJ2-1, with a tentative D call TRBD1 (6 bases). The CDR3 has 12 amino acids. Trimming cost V 6 bases and J 9 bases, with 15 bases left between them. The V gene's germline CDR1 is DFQATT and CDR2 SNEGSKA (reference sequence). CDR3 in DNA: TGCAGTGCGTCGCAGGGGAAGGGTGAGCAGTTCTTC. Translation gives CSASQGKGEQFF.

This clonotype was observed once. The chain carries TRBV10-3 and TRBJ2-7, with D tentatively TRBD2 (5 bases). The CDR3 is 13 residues long. Trimming left V 2 bases short and J 3 bases short, with 8 bases between. Looked up from germline, CDR1 is ENHRY and CDR2 is SYGVKD. The CDR3 bases are TGTGCCATCAGTGAGGGACTGGGCTACGAGCAGTACTTC. The encoded protein is CAISEGLGYEQYF.

V gene TRBV29-1 combines with J gene TRBJ2-1, with D perhaps TRBD2 (6 bases). Per germline, CDR1 SQVTM and CDR2 ANQGSEA. The CDR3 consists of 14 residues. V dropped 5 bases and J dropped 2 bases, with 13 bases sitting between them. Written as DNA, the CDR3 is TGCAGCGTTAGGACTACACTTACCTACAATGAGCAGTTCTTC. Amino acid sequence: CSVRTTLTYNEQFF.

V usage is TRBV18 and J usage is TRBJ1-6, with D unresolved. The CDR3 totals 14 residues. Trimming removed 3 bases at V and 10 bases at J, with 13 bases between. Germline-derived CDR1 and CDR2 are KGHSH and LQKENI. The CDR3: CASSPAGRRSPLHF. CDR3 in DNA: TGTGCCAGCTCACCGGCCGGCAGGAGGTCACCCCTCCACTTT. The variable domain in full, completed from reference TRBV18 and TRBJ1-6, reads NAGVMQNPRHLVRRRGQEARLRCSPMKGHSHVYWYRQLPEEGLKFMVYLQKENIIDESGMPKERFSAEFPKEGPSILRIQQVVRGDSAAYFCASSPAGRRSPLHFGNGTRLTVT.